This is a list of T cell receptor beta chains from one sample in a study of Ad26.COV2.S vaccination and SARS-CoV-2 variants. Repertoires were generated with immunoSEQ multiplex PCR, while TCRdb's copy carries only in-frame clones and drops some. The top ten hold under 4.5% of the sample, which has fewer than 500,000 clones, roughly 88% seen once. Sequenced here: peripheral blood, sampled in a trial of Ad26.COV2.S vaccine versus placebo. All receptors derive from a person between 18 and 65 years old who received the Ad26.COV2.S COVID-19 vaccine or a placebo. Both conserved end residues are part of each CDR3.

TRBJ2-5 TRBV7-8 CASRNRGGNLETQYF
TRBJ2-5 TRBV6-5 CASSGFSISETQYF
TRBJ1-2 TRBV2 CASSDSQTLNYGYTF
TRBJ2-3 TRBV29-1 CSVRVQLEADTQYF
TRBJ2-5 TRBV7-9 CASSLDWGQETQYF
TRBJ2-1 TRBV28 CASSLGLAGGNEQFF
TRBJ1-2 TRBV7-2 CASSTPTNYGYTF
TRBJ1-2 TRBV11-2 CASSPIGQGADGYTF
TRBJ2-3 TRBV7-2 CASSLVPSGYSTDTQYF
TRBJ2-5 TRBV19 CASSATGTPRETQYF
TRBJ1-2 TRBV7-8 CASSAHPGTVPNYGYTF
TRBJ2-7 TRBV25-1 CASSDPGPDPEQYF
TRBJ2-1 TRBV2 CASTSDASGYNEQFF
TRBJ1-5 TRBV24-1 CATSDTGAGGNQPQHF
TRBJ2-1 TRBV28 CASSFSTREQFF
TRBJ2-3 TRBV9 CASSVVLAGDTTDTQYF
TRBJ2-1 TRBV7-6 CASSSPAGVYGEQFF
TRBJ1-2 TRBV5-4 CASRGTEPNYGYTF
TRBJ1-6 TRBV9 CASSPAGQGPYSPLHF
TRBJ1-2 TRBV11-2 CASSLGLNWRDGYTF
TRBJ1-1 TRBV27 CASSLDSLNTEAFF
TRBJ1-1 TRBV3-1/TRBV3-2 CASSDSYTEAFF
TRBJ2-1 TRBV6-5 CASRPGLAGGNEQFF
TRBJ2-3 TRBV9 CASSGPRTSSSTDTQYF
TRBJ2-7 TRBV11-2 CASSLIRQTYEQYF
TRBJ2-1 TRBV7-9 CASSPHSGSSYNEQFF
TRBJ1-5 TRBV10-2 CASTTTGNSNQPQHF
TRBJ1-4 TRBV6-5 CASSRTSTNEKLFF
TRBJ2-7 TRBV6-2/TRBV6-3 CASSYGLTYEQYF
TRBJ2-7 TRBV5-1 CASSWSGAGGPYEQYF
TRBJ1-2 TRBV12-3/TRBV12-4 CASSPANYGYTF
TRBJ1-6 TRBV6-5 CASSRGNSPLHF